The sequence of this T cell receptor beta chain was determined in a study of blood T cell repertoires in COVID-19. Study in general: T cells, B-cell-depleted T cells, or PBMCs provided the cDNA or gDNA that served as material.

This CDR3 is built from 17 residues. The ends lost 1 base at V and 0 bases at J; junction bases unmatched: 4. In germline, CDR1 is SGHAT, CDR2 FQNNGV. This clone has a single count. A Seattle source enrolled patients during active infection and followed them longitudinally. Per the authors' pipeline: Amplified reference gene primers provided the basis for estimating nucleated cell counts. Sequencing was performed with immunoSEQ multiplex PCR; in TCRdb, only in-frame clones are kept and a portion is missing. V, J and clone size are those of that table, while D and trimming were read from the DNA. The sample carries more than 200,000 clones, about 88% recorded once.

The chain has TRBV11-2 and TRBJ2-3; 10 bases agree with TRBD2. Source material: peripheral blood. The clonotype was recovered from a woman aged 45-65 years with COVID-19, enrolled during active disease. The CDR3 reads CASSLGLAGGSTDTQYF. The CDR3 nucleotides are TGTGCCAGCAGCTTAGGTTTAGCGGGGGGTAGCACAGATACGCAGTATTTT.